The entry below describes one T cell receptor (beta chain). The data were obtained in a study of blood T cell repertoires in COVID-19. The wider study: The United States, Italy and Spain provided the acute and convalescent COVID-19 samples. PBMCs, B-cell-depleted T cells, or T cells were the source of the cDNA or gDNA that made up the material.

Original processing notes: Estimation of nucleated cell counts relied on the amplification of reference gene primers. Method: immunoSEQ multiplex PCR; TCRdb's copy keeps in-frame clones and lacks some. V and J calls and clone size are given by that table; D and trimming were obtained from the DNA. The data show around 300,000 clones, 75% to 85% seen once. Germline assignment: CDR1 SGHRS and CDR2 YFSETQ. V was trimmed by 0 bases and J by 8 bases, leaving 14 bases between them. This CDR3 spans 14 amino acids. This TCR derives from a human donor in a cohort sampled during active COVID-19. Input material: peripheral blood. V usage is TRBV5-1 and J usage is TRBJ1-2, with D unresolved. The CDR3 reads CASSLAADSVGYTF. CDR3 bases: TGCGCCAGCAGCTTGGCGGCGGATTCGGTAGGCTACACCTTC. Variable domain in full (rest from reference TRBV5-1 and TRBJ1-2): KAGVTQTPRYLIKTRGQQVTLSCSPISGHRSVSWYQQTPGQGLQFLFEYFSETQRNKGNFPGRFSGRQFSNSRSEMNVSTLELGDSALYLCASSLAADSVGYTFGSGTRLTVV.